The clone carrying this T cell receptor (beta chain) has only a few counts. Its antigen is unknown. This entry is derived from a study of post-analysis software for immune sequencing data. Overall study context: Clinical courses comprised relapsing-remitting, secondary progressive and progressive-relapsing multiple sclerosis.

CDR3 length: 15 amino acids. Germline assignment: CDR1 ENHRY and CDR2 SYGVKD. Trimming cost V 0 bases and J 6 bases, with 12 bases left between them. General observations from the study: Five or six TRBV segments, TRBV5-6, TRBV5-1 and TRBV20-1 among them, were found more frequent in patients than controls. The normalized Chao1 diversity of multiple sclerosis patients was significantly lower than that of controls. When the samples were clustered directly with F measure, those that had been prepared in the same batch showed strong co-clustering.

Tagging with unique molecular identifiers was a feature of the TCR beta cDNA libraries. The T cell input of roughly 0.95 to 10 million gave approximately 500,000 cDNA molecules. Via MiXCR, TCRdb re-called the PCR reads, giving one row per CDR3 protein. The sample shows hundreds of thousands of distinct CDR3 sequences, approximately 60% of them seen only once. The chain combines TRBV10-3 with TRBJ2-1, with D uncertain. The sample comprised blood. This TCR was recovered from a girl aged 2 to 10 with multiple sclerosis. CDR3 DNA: TGTGCCATCAGTGAGTCCAGGTCCGGGTCCAATGAGCAGTTCTTC. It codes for CAISESRSGSNEQFF.